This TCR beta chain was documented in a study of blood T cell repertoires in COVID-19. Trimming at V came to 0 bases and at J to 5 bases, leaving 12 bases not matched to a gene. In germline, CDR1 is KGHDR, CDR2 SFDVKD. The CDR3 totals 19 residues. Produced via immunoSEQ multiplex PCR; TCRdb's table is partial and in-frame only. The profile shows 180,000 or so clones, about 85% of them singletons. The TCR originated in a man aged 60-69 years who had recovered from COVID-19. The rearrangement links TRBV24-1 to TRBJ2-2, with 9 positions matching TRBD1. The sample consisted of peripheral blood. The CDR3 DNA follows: TGTGCCACCAGTGATTTGCCAAACAGGGGGCAGGGGGGGACCGGGGAGCTGTTTTTT. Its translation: CATSDLPNRGQGGTGELFF.